The next 10 T cell receptor beta chains were all read from a single sample in a study of neurological immune-mediated disorders. TCRdb independently ran MiXCR on the 5' RACE reads; one entry per CDR3 protein. Of about 77,000 distinct CDR3 sequences listed, roughly 9.5% are singletons. The sample taken for sequencing was PBMCs. Receptors originate from a man between 50 and 59 years old in good health.

This clonotype was seen at least ten times. The CDR3 region has the DNA TGTGCCAGCAGTTTATACGGGGGCAGGGGGACTGAAGCTTTCTTT. Amino acid sequence: CASSLYGGRGTEAFF. The chain carries TRBV28 and TRBJ1-1, with TRBD1 matching over 7 bases. Germline lookup yields CDR1 MDHEN and CDR2 SYDVKM. Trimming took 1 base from V and 5 from J; bases not matched to a gene: 7. This CDR3 is 15 amino acids long.

This clonotype was seen many times. J is TRBJ2-7 and V is TRBV7-2; D unresolved. Germline values: CDR1 SGHTA, CDR2 FQGNSA. The CDR3 contains 16 residues. The ends were cut back, 1 base at V and 3 bases at J, with 16 bases in the middle. For the CDR3, the DNA is TGTGCCAGCAGCTTAGAGGTCGGCCTCGGGCACTACGAGCAGTACTTC. Encoded protein: CASSLEVGLGHYEQYF.

In its sample, this clonotype was seen many times. The CDR3 loop is CASSQDPSGGADEQFF. For the CDR3, the DNA is TGTGCCAGCAGCCAAGATCCCAGCGGGGGGGCCGATGAGCAGTTCTTC. The rearrangement links TRBV4-2 to TRBJ2-1; 10 bases align to TRBD2. This CDR3 is 16 amino acids long. V shed 0 bases, J shed 8 bases, and the junction held 7 bases outside the gene matches. In germline, CDR1 is LGHNA, CDR2 YNFKEQ.

This clonotype was observed at least ten times. The chain recombines TRBV11-1 with TRBJ2-1, with 10 bases fitting TRBD1. Germline V gene sequence: CDR1 SGHAT, CDR2 FQDESV (reference sequence). Trimming at V came to 3 bases and at J to 4 bases, leaving 3 bases not matched to a gene. The CDR3 extends over 15 amino acids. For the CDR3, the DNA is TGTGCCAGCAGCTTGGGACAGGGGTCTTACAATGAGCAGTTCTTC. Translated, it gives CASSLGQGSYNEQFF.

This clonotype was seen more than once but under ten times. The V call is TRBV3-1, the J call TRBJ2-3; 8 bases fit TRBD2. V lost 4 bases, J lost 2 bases, and 14 bases stayed unmatched. The germline gives CDR1 LGHDT, CDR2 YNNKEL (reference sequence). The CDR3 has 18 amino acids. This CDR3 reads CASSPAWGSGDHTDTQYF. For the CDR3, the DNA is TGTGCCAGCAGCCCAGCGTGGGGTAGCGGGGATCACACAGATACGCAGTATTTT.

The CDR3 spells CASSLVWEKLFF. The CDR3 nucleotides read TGTGCCAGCAGTTTGGTGTGGGAAAAACTGTTTTTT. V and J are TRBV12-3 or TRBV12-4 and TRBJ1-4; D gene ambiguous. The CDR3 extends over 12 amino acids. The V end was cut by 3 bases, the J end by 8 bases, with 7 bases between.

The table lists this clonotype with many counts. J is TRBJ2-2 and V is TRBV6-1; D is unclear. CDR1 and CDR2 (germline): MNHNS, SASEGT. V lost 3 bases and J 1 base, leaving 6 bases between the germline ends. This CDR3 has 14 residues. For the CDR3, the DNA is TGTGCCAGCAGTGAGAGGCTGAACACCGGGGAGCTGTTTTTT. Its translation: CASSERLNTGELFF.

This chain connects TRBV12-3 or TRBV12-4 to TRBJ2-5; the D is unclear. Trimming took off 6 bases at V and 3 bases at J, with 14 bases between the two ends. The CDR3 is made up of 14 amino acids. CDR3 loop: CASSTHAKEETQYF. Written as DNA, the CDR3 is TGTGCCAGCAGCACACACGCTAAAGAAGAGACCCAGTACTTC.

This clonotype was recorded a few times. The chain is built from TRBV7-9 and TRBJ1-4; a possible D gene is TRBD1 (6 bases). CDR1 is SEHNR and CDR2 is FQNEAQ in the germline V gene (reference sequence). The CDR3 totals 15 residues. V shed 1 base and J shed 8 bases, with 14 bases lying between them. DNA of the CDR3: TGTGCCAGCAGCTTAGGACAGGCCAAGGGCGAAAAACTGTTTTTT. This translates into CASSLGQAKGEKLFF.

This clonotype was observed once. Just one base apart from a much larger clone, this may be a read error. The V call is TRBV19, the J call TRBJ2-3, with unresolved D. CDR3 length: 11 residues. CDR1 and CDR2 from the germline V gene are LNHDA and SQIVND (reference sequence). CDR3 region: CSSSIEAAQYF. The CDR3 DNA reads TGTTCCAGTAGTATAGAGGCAGCGCAGTATTTT.